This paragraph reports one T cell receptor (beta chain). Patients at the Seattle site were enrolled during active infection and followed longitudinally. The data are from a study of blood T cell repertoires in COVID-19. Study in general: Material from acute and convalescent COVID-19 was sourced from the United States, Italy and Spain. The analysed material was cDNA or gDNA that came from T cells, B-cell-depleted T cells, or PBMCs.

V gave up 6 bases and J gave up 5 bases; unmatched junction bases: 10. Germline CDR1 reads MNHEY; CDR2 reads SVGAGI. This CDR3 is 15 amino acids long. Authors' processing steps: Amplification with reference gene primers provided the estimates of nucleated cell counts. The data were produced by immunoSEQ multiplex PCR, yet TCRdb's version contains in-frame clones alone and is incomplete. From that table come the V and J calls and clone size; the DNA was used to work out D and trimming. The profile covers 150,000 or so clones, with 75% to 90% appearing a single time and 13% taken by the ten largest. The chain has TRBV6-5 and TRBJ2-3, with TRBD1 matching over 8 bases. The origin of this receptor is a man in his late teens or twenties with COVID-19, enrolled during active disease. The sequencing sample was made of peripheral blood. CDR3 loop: CASSSPGRGLDTQYF. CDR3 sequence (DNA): TGTGCCAGCAGCTCCCCAGGCAGGGGGCTAGATACGCAGTATTTT.